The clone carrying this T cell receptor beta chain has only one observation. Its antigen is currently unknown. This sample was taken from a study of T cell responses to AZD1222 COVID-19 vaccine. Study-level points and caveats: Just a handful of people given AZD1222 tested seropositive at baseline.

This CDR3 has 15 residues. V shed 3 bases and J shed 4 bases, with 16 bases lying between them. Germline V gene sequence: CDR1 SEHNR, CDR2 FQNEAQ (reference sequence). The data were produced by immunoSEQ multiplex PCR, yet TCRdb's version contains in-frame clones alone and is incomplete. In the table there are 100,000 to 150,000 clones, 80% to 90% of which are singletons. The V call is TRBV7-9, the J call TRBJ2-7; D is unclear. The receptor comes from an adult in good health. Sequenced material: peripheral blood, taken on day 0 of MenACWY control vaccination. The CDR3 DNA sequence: TGTGCCAGCAGCTTGAAGCGAACCACATTTTACGAGCAGTACTTC. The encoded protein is CASSLKRTTFYEQYF.